Each of the 24 T cell receptor beta chains below was sequenced from the same sample in a study of control samples from healthy donors and cancer patients. Here immunoSEQ multiplex PCR was the method, and the copy in TCRdb shows in-frame clones only, minus some. The table has 90,000 to 150,000 clones, around nine tenths seen once. The sample taken for sequencing was blood. The receptors shown here come from a man aged 30 to 39 in good health.

The count of this clone is one. The CDR3 DNA reads as TGTGCCAGCAGGTTGCAGGGTAGTGACACTGAAGCTTTCTTT. The encoded protein is CASRLQGSDTEAFF. The J gene is TRBJ1-1, the V gene TRBV7-3; D may be TRBD1 (5 bases). The V end lost 6 bases, the J end lost 3 bases, and 14 bases lay between the germline ends. The germline V gene encodes CDR1 SGHTA and CDR2 FQGTGA. This CDR3 spans 14 amino acids.

About this clone itself: This could be a read error, since a much larger clone is one nucleotide away. The CDR3 loop is CASSEEPNTEAFF. The CDR3 DNA follows: TGTGCCAGCAGTGAAGAGCCGAACACTGAAGCTTTCTTT. The chain couples TRBV6-1 to TRBJ1-1; D gene ambiguous. Germline assignment: CDR1 MNHNS and CDR2 SASEGT. V was shortened by 1 base and J by 1 base, with 4 bases between the two germline ends. The CDR3 is made up of 13 amino acids.

V is TRBV4-1 and J is TRBJ1-3; D ambiguous. V lost 0 bases to trimming and J lost 4 bases, with 16 bases between them. Germline loops: CDR1 MGHRA, CDR2 YSYEKL. The CDR3 runs to 17 residues. The DNA for the CDR3 is TGCGCCAGCAGCCAAGATAAGTGGGCGGGGATCGGAAACACCATATATTTT. The encoded protein is CASSQDKWAGIGNTIYF.

CDR3 amino acids: CASSPENSNQPQHF. As DNA, the CDR3 is TGCGCCAGCAGCCCAGAGAATAGCAATCAGCCCCAGCATTTT. V gene TRBV5-1 combines with J gene TRBJ1-5; no firm D call. Germline CDR1 SGHRS, CDR2 YFSETQ. The CDR3 consists of 14 residues. The V gene lost 4 bases and the J gene lost 0 bases, with 8 bases spanning the gap.

The rearrangement joins TRBV19 to TRBJ1-1; D gene unclear. Germline V lookup: CDR1 LNHDA, CDR2 SQIVND (reference sequence). Trimming took 5 bases from V and 8 from J, leaving 9 bases between them. The CDR3 is 11 amino acids. DNA for the CDR3: TGTGCCAGTAGTGATACCTCGGAAGCTTTCTTT. Protein sequence: CASSDTSEAFF.

The sample holds a few counts of this clone. The V call is TRBV2, the J call TRBJ2-1, with TRBD1 matching 7 bases. Trimming at V came to 4 bases and at J to 3 bases, leaving 6 bases not matched to a gene. CDR3 size: 15 residues. Germline V gene sequence: CDR1 SNHLY, CDR2 FYNNEI. CDR3 amino acids: CASSVRGGDYNEQFF. The CDR3 DNA follows: TGTGCCAGCAGTGTTAGAGGGGGCGACTACAATGAGCAGTTCTTC.

The chain carries TRBV7-2 and TRBJ1-1; 7 positions match TRBD1. CDR3 length equals 15 residues. In germline, CDR1 is SGHTA, CDR2 FQGNSA. V gave up 1 base and J gave up 1 base; unmatched junction bases: 3. DNA for the CDR3: TGTGCCAGCAGCTTAGACAGGGGTGGGAACACTGAAGCTTTCTTT. This translates into CASSLDRGGNTEAFF.

This clone was picked up one time. The J gene is TRBJ2-3, the V gene TRBV19; TRBD1 matches at 7 bases. This CDR3 spans 18 amino acids. Losses at the gene ends were 3 bases for V and 2 bases for J; bases not matched to a gene: 14. The germline gives CDR1 LNHDA, CDR2 SQIVND (reference sequence). CDR3 nucleotides: TGTGCCAGTAGTATGAGCAGTGACAGGGTGAGGGTCACAGATACGCAGTATTTT. Translated, it gives CASSMSSDRVRVTDTQYF.

V and J are TRBV7-2 and TRBJ2-5, with 16 bases aligning to TRBD2. Germline CDR1 reads SGHTA; CDR2 reads FQGNSA. CDR3 length: 18 amino acids. The V gene end was trimmed by 1 base and the J gene end by 5 bases; junction bases not matched to a gene: 7. The CDR3 loop reads CASSLGGTSGGAMETQYF. CDR3 nucleotides: TGTGCCAGCAGCTTAGGAGGGACTAGCGGGGGGGCCATGGAGACCCAGTACTTC.

The CDR3 DNA sequence: TGTGCCAGCCGAACGGAGGGTTACGCCGGGGAGCTGTTTTTT. Amino acids: CASRTEGYAGELFF. The V call is TRBV6-5, the J call TRBJ2-2; TRBD2 might be the D (6 bases). Trimming shortened V by 8 bases and J by 6 bases, and 16 bases separated the two germline ends. This CDR3 is 14 amino acids long. Germline V CDR1 and CDR2: MNHEY, SVGAGI.

This sequence joins TRBV2 and TRBJ2-6; weak D call: TRBD1 (5 bases). CDR1 is SNHLY, CDR2 FYNNEI, per germline. Trimming left V 6 bases short and J 0 bases short, with 9 bases between. The CDR3 spans 15 residues. The CDR3 DNA sequence: TGTGCCAGCAGGATGACAGTCTCTGGGGCCAACGTCCTGACTTTC. As protein: CASRMTVSGANVLTF.

Comments on this clone: Relative to the germline gene, one junction end is altered; a read error may explain this. The chain joins TRBV10-3 to TRBJ1-1; D possibly corresponds to TRBD1 (6 bases). Germline CDR1 reads ENHRY; CDR2 reads SYGVKD. This CDR3 spans 13 amino acids. For the CDR3, the DNA is TGTGCCATCAGTGACAACCGGGACACCGAAGCTTTCTTT. It translates to CAISDNRDTEAFF.

The chain carries TRBV6-5 and TRBJ1-3; TRBD1 matches 7 bases. The CDR3 is 15 residues long. With 4 bases clipped from V and 4 bases from J, the junction kept 7 bases outside the gene matches. From germline, CDR1 is MNHEY and CDR2 SVGAGI. The CDR3 here is CASSFRQGPGNTIYF. In DNA form, the CDR3 reads TGTGCCAGCAGTTTCAGACAGGGTCCGGGAAACACCATATATTTT.

The V and J genes are TRBV19 and TRBJ1-2; D not certain. Germline-derived CDR1 and CDR2 are LNHDA and SQIVND (reference sequence). The CDR3 extends over 14 amino acids. V lost 4 bases and J 3 bases, leaving 12 bases between the germline ends. The CDR3 sequence is CASSSSFRDYGYTF. The CDR3 DNA reads as TGTGCCAGTAGTAGTTCCTTCCGGGACTATGGCTACACCTTC. Combining the CDR3 with reference TRBV19 and TRBJ1-2 gives the whole variable domain DGGITQSPKYLFRKEGQNVTLSCEQNLNHDAMYWYRQDPGQGLRLIYYSQIVNDFQKGDIAEGYSVSREKKESFPLTVTSAQKNPTAFYLCASSSSFRDYGYTFGSGTRLTVV.

The rearrangement joins TRBV11-2 to TRBJ1-4; D gene unclear. Germline loops: CDR1 SGHAT, CDR2 FQNNGV. With 0 bases removed from V and 8 bases from J, the gap between germline ends came to 28 bases. This CDR3 spans 20 amino acids. For the CDR3, the DNA is TGTGCCAGCAGCTTAGACCGACCAGGCTGGGCCTCCCCGATGGAGGAAAAACTGTTTTTT. Translation: CASSLDRPGWASPMEEKLFF.

This chain links TRBV30 with TRBJ2-5; D is perhaps TRBD1 or TRBD2 (7 bases each). Trimming took off 4 bases at V and 4 bases at J, with 19 bases between the two ends. CDR1 GTSNPN and CDR2 SVGIG come from the germline V gene (reference sequence). This CDR3 has 15 residues. CDR3 region: CAWTPLTGRGETQYF. The CDR3 nucleotides are TGTGCCTGGACCCCACTGACAGGGAGGGGAGAGACCCAGTACTTC.

The chain is built from TRBV5-1 and TRBJ2-5; D is undetermined. CDR1 is SGHRS, CDR2 YFSETQ, per germline. The CDR3 is 11 residues long. V lost 0 bases and J lost 5, with 2 bases in between. For the CDR3, the DNA is TGCGCCAGCAGCTTGGACGAGACCCAGTACTTC. Protein: CASSLDETQYF.

This clone occurred a few times. The chain links TRBV5-8 to TRBJ2-1, with 8 bases matching TRBD2. V lost 4 bases to trimming and J lost 3 bases; unmatched junction nucleotides: 9. CDR1 is SGHTS and CDR2 is YDEGEE in the germline V gene. This CDR3 has 16 amino acids. The CDR3 DNA follows: TGTGCCAGCAGCCCCCTGGGAGCGGGGGTCTACAATGAGCAGTTCTTC. Its translation is CASSPLGAGVYNEQFF.

The chain has TRBV10-3 and TRBJ2-1; the match to TRBD2 covers 10 bases. V dropped 6 bases and J dropped 4; count of bases not matched to a gene: 6. There are 15 residues in the CDR3. Germline CDR1 ENHRY, CDR2 SYGVKD. CDR3 bases: TGTGCCATCAGACAAGCGGGGGGGCCTTACAATGAGCAGTTCTTC. It yields the protein CAIRQAGGPYNEQFF.

The chain uses TRBV25-1 and TRBJ1-2; 8 nucleotides match TRBD1. After removal of 3 bases from V and 12 bases from J, the junction contained 6 bases not matched to a gene. Germline CDR1 and CDR2: MGHDK and SYGVNS. This CDR3 comprises 12 residues. CDR3 nucleotide sequence: TGTGCCAGCAGTGAGGTGACAGGGGCCCACACCTTC. Protein product: CASSEVTGAHTF.

The V gene is TRBV7-3, the J gene TRBJ2-3, with 10 bases matching TRBD2. The junction had 8 bases not matched to a gene; V was cut back by 5 bases and J by 6 bases. The CDR3 is made up of 15 amino acids. Germline loops: CDR1 SGHTA, CDR2 FQGTGA. The CDR3 region has the DNA TGTGCCAGCAGCACAAGCGGGGGGGCAACTGATACGCAGTATTTT. Its translation is CASSTSGGATDTQYF. The full variable domain, in which reference TRBV7-3 and TRBJ2-3 provide the parts outside the CDR3, is GAGVSQTPSNKVTEKGKYVELRCDPISGHTALYWYRQSLGQGPEFLIYFQGTGAADDSGLPNDRFFAVRPEGSVSTLKIQRTERGDSAVYLCASSTSGGATDTQYFGPGTRLTVL.

As for this clone: A junction end diverges from the germline sequence, so it may reflect a read error. The CDR3 spells CASSISRFYEQFF. The DNA of the CDR3 is TGTGCAAGTAGTATAAGTCGATTTTATGAGCAGTTCTTC. The J gene is TRBJ2-1, the V gene TRBV19, with D unresolved. CDR1 is LNHDA, CDR2 SQIVND, per germline (reference sequence). CDR3 size: 13 residues.

The V gene is TRBV29-1, the J gene TRBJ2-4, with 7 bases matching TRBD1. This CDR3 has 12 amino acids. Unmatched junction bases numbered 5, after V lost 5 bases and J lost 7 bases. CDR1 and CDR2 (germline): SQVTM, ANQGSEA. CDR3 protein: CSVSGQENIQYF. The CDR3 DNA sequence: TGCAGCGTTTCAGGACAGGAGAACATTCAGTACTTC.

This clone was seen once. This rearrangement joins TRBV25-1 to TRBJ1-2; TRBD1 aligns across 7 bases. The CDR3 consists of 14 residues. V trimming: 2 bases; J trimming: 3 bases; junction bases outside the gene matches: 3. CDR1 is MGHDK and CDR2 is SYGVNS in the germline V gene. CDR3 sequence (DNA): TGTGCCAGCAGTGAAATGAGGGGGCACTATGGCTACACCTTC. It codes for CASSEMRGHYGYTF.